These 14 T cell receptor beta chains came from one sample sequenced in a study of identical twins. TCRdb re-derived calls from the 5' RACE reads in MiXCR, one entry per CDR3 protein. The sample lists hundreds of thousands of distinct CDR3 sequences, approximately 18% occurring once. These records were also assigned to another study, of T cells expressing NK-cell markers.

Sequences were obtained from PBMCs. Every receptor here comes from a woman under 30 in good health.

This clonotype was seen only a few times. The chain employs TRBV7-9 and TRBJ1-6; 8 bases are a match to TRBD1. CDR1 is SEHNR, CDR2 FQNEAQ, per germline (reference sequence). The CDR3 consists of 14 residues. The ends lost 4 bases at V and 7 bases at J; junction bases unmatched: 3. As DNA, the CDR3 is TGTGCCAGCAGCTCGACAGGGGAAAATTCACCCCTCCACTTT. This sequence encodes CASSSTGENSPLHF. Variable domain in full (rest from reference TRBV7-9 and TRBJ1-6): DTGVSQNPRHKITKRGQNVTFRCDPISEHNRLYWYRQTLGQGPEFLTYFQNEAQLEKSRLLSDRFSAERPKGSFSTLEIQRTEQGDSAMYLCASSSTGENSPLHFGNGTRLTVT.

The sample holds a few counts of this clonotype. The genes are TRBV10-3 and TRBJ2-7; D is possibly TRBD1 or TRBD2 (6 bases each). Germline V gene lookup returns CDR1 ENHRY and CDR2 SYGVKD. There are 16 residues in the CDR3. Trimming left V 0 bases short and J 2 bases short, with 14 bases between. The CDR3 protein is CAISESPGATTYEQYF. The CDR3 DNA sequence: TGTGCCATCAGTGAGTCACCGGGGGCAACCACCTACGAGCAGTACTTC.

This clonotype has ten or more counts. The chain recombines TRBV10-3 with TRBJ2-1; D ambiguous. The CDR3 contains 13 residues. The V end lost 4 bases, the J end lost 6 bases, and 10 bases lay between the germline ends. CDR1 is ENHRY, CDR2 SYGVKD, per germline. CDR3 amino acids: CAISAGYGNEQFF. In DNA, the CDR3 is TGTGCCATCAGTGCGGGCTATGGCAATGAGCAGTTCTTC.

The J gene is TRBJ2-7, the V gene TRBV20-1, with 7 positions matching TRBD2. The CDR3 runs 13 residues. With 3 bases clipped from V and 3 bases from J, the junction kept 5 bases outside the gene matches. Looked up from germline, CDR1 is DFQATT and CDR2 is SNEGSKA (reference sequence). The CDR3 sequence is CSASMGGFYEQYF. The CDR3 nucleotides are TGCAGTGCTAGTATGGGGGGGTTCTACGAGCAGTACTTC.

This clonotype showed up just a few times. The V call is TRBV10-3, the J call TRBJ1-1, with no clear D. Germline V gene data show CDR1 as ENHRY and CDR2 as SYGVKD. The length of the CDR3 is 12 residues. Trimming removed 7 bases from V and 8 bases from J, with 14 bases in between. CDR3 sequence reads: CAIKPLGAEAFF. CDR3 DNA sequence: TGTGCCATCAAACCCCTCGGTGCAGAAGCTTTCTTT.

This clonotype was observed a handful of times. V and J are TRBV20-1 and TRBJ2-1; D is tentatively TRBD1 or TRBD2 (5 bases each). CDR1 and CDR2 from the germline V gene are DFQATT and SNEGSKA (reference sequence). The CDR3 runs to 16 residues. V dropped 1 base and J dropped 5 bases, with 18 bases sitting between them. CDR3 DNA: TGCAGTGCTAGAGGTTTGATTAGTTGGGGGAACAATGAGCAGTTCTTC. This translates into CSARGLISWGNNEQFF.

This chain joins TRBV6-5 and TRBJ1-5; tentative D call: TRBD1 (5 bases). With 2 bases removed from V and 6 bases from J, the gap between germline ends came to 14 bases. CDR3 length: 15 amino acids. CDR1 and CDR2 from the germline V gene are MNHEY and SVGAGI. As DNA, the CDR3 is TGTGCCAGCAGTTACCGATCAGGGAAAGGTCAGCCCCAGCATTTT. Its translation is CASSYRSGKGQPQHF.

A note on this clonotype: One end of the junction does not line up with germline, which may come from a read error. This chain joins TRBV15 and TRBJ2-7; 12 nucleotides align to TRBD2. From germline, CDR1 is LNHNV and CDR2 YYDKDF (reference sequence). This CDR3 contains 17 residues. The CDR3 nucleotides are TGTTCCACCAGCCTCCTCCCTTGGACTAGCGGGACCTACGAGCAGTACTTC. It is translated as CSTSLLPWTSGTYEQYF.

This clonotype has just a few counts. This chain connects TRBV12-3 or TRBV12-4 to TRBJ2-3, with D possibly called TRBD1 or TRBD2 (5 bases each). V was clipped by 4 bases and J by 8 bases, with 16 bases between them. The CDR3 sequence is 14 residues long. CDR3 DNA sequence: TGTGCCAGCAGTTACCTTGGGGGTGGCGGTACGCAGTATTTT. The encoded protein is CASSYLGGGGTQYF.

The CDR3 spells CASSGGTGLRGEQFF. DNA of the CDR3: TGTGCCAGCAGCGGAGGGACAGGCCTTCGGGGTGAGCAGTTCTTC. The V call is TRBV9, the J call TRBJ2-1; 8 bases fit TRBD1. This CDR3 is 15 amino acids long. The ends lost 3 bases at V and 9 bases at J; junction bases unmatched: 11. The germline CDR1 and CDR2 sequences are SGDLS and YYNGEE.

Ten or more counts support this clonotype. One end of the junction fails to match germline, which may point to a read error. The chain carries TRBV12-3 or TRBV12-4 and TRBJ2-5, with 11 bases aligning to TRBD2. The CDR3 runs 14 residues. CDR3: CASSLAGGGETQYF. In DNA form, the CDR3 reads TGTGCCAGCAGCTTAGCGGGAGGGGGAGAGACCCAGTACTTC.

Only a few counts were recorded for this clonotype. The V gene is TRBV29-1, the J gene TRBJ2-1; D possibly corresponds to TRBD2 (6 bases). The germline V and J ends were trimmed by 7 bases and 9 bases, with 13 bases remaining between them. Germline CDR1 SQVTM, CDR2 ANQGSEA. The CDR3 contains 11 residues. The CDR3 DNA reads TGCAGCGCCGGGGGTGGGGTTGAGCAGTTCTTC. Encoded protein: CSAGGGVEQFF.

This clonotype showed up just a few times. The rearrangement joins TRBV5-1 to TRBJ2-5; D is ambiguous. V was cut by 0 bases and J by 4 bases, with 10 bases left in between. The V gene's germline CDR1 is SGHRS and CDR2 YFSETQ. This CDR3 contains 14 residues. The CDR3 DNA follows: TGCGCCAGCAGCTTGGCCAAAACGAGAGAGACCCAGTACTTC. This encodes CASSLAKTRETQYF. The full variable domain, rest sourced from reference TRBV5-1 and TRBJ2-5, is KAGVTQTPRYLIKTRGQQVTLSCSPISGHRSVSWYQQTPGQGLQFLFEYFSETQRNKGNFPGRFSGRQFSNSRSEMNVSTLELGDSALYLCASSLAKTRETQYFGPGTRLLVL.

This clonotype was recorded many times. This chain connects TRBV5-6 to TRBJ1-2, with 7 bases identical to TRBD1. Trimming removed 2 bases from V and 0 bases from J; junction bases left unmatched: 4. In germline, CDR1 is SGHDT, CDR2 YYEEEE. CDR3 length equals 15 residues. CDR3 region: CASSFWDRANYGYTF. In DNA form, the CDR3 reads TGTGCCAGCAGCTTTTGGGACAGAGCTAACTATGGCTACACCTTC.